These 28 T cell receptor beta chains share one sample of origin, sequenced in a study of spatial heterogeneity in lung cancer (dated by TCRdb to between 2018 and 2021). Taken with the paper, the label for time point translates to: blood at routine non-recurrence follow-up after resection. TCR sequencing used whole RNA extracted from tumor and nontumor lung tissue, or from cryopreserved PBMC samples, without cell sorting. The library was obtained by 5' RACE. The sample was run on a NextSeq 500. The public sequencing data were trimmed at Q25 with fastp and processed into clonotypes with MiXCR by TCRdb, which kept only in-frame beta chains. Rows are unified per CDR3 protein, each entry keeping the most common DNA and genes. This sample gives about 120,000 distinct CDR3 sequences in total; 9% to 15% of them show up just once. The top ten clonotypes cover about 15% of the sample. The specimen was PBMCs, collected at follow-up. The receptors originated from a male donor with early-stage non-small cell lung cancer.

This clonotype was counted many times. This rearrangement joins TRBV28 to TRBJ2-5; no reliable D call. From germline, CDR1 is MDHEN and CDR2 SYDVKM. The CDR3 has 14 amino acids. Between the trimmed V and J ends, which lost 4 bases and 2 bases, there was a span of 11 bases. CDR3 region: CASSSGSQQETQYF. The DNA of the CDR3 is TGTGCCAGCAGTTCAGGCTCACAACAAGAGACCCAGTACTTC.

The chain has TRBV20-1 and TRBJ1-5; 12 bases line up with TRBD1. CDR3 size: 15 residues. Germline V gene lookup returns CDR1 DFQATT and CDR2 SNEGSKA (reference sequence). Trimming took 3 bases from V and 4 from J; bases not matched to a gene: 4. This chain's CDR3 is CSASSGQGANQPQHF. The DNA of the CDR3 is TGCAGTGCTAGCTCGGGACAGGGGGCTAATCAGCCCCAGCATTTT.

The rearrangement joins TRBV19 to TRBJ2-3; D is undetermined. The CDR3 sequence is 15 residues long. V was pared by 5 bases and J by 1 base, with 13 bases between. Germline CDR1 reads LNHDA; CDR2 reads SQIVND (reference sequence). The CDR3 DNA sequence: TGTGCCAGTAGTTATGGCAGTGTGGGCACAGATACGCAGTATTTT. Protein product: CASSYGSVGTDTQYF.

This clonotype was seen ten or more times. The genes are TRBV29-1 and TRBJ1-2; D possibly corresponds to TRBD1 (6 bases). V was clipped by 0 bases and J by 4 bases, with 9 bases between them. Germline values: CDR1 SQVTM, CDR2 ANQGSEA. The length of the CDR3 is 13 residues. The CDR3 region is CSVEEVGGYGYTF. The CDR3 nucleotides are TGCAGCGTTGAAGAAGTAGGGGGCTATGGCTACACCTTC.

This clonotype came up a few times. This chain joins TRBV7-3 and TRBJ2-1; TRBD2 is a possible D gene (6 bases). This CDR3 region has 15 residues. V shed 1 base and J shed 4 bases, with 11 bases lying between them. Germline CDR1 is SGHTA and CDR2 is FQGTGA. The CDR3 coding sequence is TGTGCCAGCAGCTTAAGTAGGGGACTGTACAATGAGCAGTTCTTC. Amino acids: CASSLSRGLYNEQFF.

The chain uses TRBV6-1 and TRBJ2-3, with 9 bases lining up with TRBD2. Germline-derived CDR1 and CDR2 are MNHNS and SASEGT. The CDR3 is made up of 15 amino acids. Losses at the gene ends were 3 bases for V and 4 bases for J; bases not matched to a gene: 5. The CDR3 DNA follows: TGTGCCAGCAGTGATGGGCTAGCGGGGTCAGATACGCAGTATTTT. Its translation is CASSDGLAGSDTQYF.

The J gene is TRBJ1-1, the V gene TRBV7-9; the D gene is possibly TRBD1 (5 bases). V was trimmed by 5 bases and J by 0 bases, leaving 13 bases between them. The CDR3 extends over 15 amino acids. Germline V gene lookup returns CDR1 SEHNR and CDR2 FQNEAQ (reference sequence). Written as DNA, the CDR3 is TGTGCCAGCAGCCCGGCACAGGACCTGAACACTGAAGCTTTCTTT. Protein product: CASSPAQDLNTEAFF.

This clonotype was detected a few times. V gene TRBV5-1 combines with J gene TRBJ2-7, with D unclear. CDR1 is SGHRS, CDR2 YFSETQ, per germline. The V end was cut by 1 base, the J end by 2 bases, with 10 bases between. The CDR3 sequence is 14 residues long. The CDR3, as DNA: TGCGCCAGCAGCTTGAGTCACTCCGCCTACGAGCAGTACTTC. Protein sequence: CASSLSHSAYEQYF.

CDR3 residues: CAKNRASNTEAFF. CDR3 in DNA: TGTGCCAAAAACAGGGCATCGAACACTGAAGCTTTCTTT. The chain recombines TRBV2 with TRBJ1-1; TRBD1 might be the D (6 bases). Germline CDR1 and CDR2: SNHLY and FYNNEI. V was pared by 10 bases and J by 1 base, with 13 bases between. The CDR3 spans 13 residues.

Many counts were recorded for this clonotype. An end of the junction differs from the germline gene, which may be a read error. The CDR3: CASSQLSGGRFF. The CDR3 nucleotides read TGCGCCAGCAGCCAGCTTAGCGGGGGCAGGTTCTTC. V gene TRBV4-1 combines with J gene TRBJ2-5; 9 bases align to TRBD2. Germline V gene sequence: CDR1 MGHRA, CDR2 YSYEKL. This CDR3 contains 12 residues.

This clonotype was detected a few times. The chain joins TRBV21-1 to TRBJ2-7; the table's D gene call, TRBD1, was not cross checked with the DNA. TRBV21-1 is shown as a pseudogene. The CDR3 sequence is 20 residues long. The CDR3 region is CASSEYRDRGQFFAFYEQYF. CDR3 nucleotides: TGTGCCAGCAGCGAATACCGGGACAGGGGGCAATTTTTTGCTTTCTACGAGCAGTACTTC.

The genes are TRBV27 and TRBJ1-5; the match to TRBD1 covers 7 bases. The CDR3 loop spans 15 amino acids. Germline V lookup: CDR1 MNHEY, CDR2 SMNVEV (reference sequence). The trim removed 5 bases at V and 4 bases at J, leaving 8 bases unmatched. CDR3 nucleotide sequence: TGTGCCAGCAGTCCCGAGGGGGCTCCAAATCAGCCCCAGCATTTT. Protein sequence: CASSPEGAPNQPQHF.

As DNA, the CDR3 is TGTGCCAGCAGCTTAGGGCAGCTTAATGAAAAACTGTTTTTT. This translates into CASSLGQLNEKLFF. The chain is built from TRBV7-8 and TRBJ1-4; D is ambiguous. V was cut by 1 base and J by 4 bases, with 7 bases left in between. The CDR3 has 14 residues. Germline V lookup: CDR1 SGHVS, CDR2 FQNEAQ.

This clonotype has at least ten counts. The J gene is TRBJ1-2, the V gene TRBV10-3; TRBD1 matches 7 bases. CDR1 and CDR2 from the germline V gene are ENHRY and SYGVKD. The ends lost 9 bases at V and 4 bases at J; junction bases unmatched: 8. This CDR3 contains 13 residues. CDR3 protein: CAITGANGYGYTF. The CDR3 coding sequence is TGTGCCATTACAGGGGCGAATGGCTATGGCTACACCTTC.

This clonotype was counted only a few times. The chain carries TRBV7-2 and TRBJ1-1; D gene unclear. The CDR3 covers 14 residues. CDR1 is SGHTA and CDR2 is FQGNSA in the germline V gene. V was trimmed by 5 bases and J by 1 base, leaving 11 bases between them. CDR3 nucleotide sequence: TGTGCCAGCAGCAGACTGACACGGAACACTGAAGCTTTCTTT. Encoded protein: CASSRLTRNTEAFF.

The genes are TRBV5-6 and TRBJ2-7; a weak D match, TRBD2 (5 bases). Germline V gene lookup returns CDR1 SGHDT and CDR2 YYEEEE. The CDR3 contains 15 residues. The V and J ends lost 1 base and 0 bases respectively, with 11 bases between them. CDR3 nucleotides: TGTGCCAGCAGCTTGTGGGGAGCCTCCTCCTACGAGCAGTACTTC. This gives the protein CASSLWGASSYEQYF.

This clonotype was seen at least ten times. This chain connects TRBV6-1 to TRBJ1-5; D is unresolved. This CDR3 spans 15 amino acids. Trimming cost V 1 base and J 0 bases, with 7 bases left between them. Looked up from germline, CDR1 is MNHNS and CDR2 is SASEGT. CDR3: CASSEVGSSNQPQHF. In nucleotides, the CDR3 is TGTGCCAGCAGTGAAGTCGGGTCTAGCAATCAGCCCCAGCATTTT.

The gene calls are TRBV4-1 and TRBJ1-3, with no clear D. CDR3 length: 16 residues. CDR1 is MGHRA, CDR2 YSYEKL, per germline. V shed 3 bases and J shed 0 bases, with 12 bases lying between them. The CDR3 nucleotides read TGCGCCAGCAGCCACCCCATGGGCACCTCTGGAAACACCATATATTTT. Protein product: CASSHPMGTSGNTIYF.

The chain carries TRBV6-2 or TRBV6-3 and TRBJ2-3; 12 bases line up with TRBD2. Per the germline V gene, CDR1 is MNHEY and CDR2 is SVGEGT. The CDR3 has 17 residues. The V segment lost 6 bases and the J segment 2 bases; nucleotides outside the gene matches: 9. Written as DNA, the CDR3 is TGTGCCAGCAGCATACTAGGACTAGCGGGGTACACAGATACGCAGTATTTT. Residues: CASSILGLAGYTDTQYF.

The chain's CDR3 is CASSFTEKGEAFF. CDR3 nucleotide sequence: TGTGCCAGCAGCTTTACCGAGAAAGGTGAAGCTTTCTTT. The chain has TRBV7-3 and TRBJ1-1; D remains ambiguous. Germline V gene sequence: CDR1 SGHTA, CDR2 FQGTGA. Deletions cut 3 bases from V and 7 bases from J, with 12 bases between. The CDR3 loop spans 13 amino acids.

This chain uses TRBV20-1 with TRBJ1-1, with D perhaps matching TRBD1 (6 bases). This CDR3 comprises 15 residues. Germline V CDR1 and CDR2: DFQATT, SNEGSKA (reference sequence). Trimming removed 3 bases from V and 2 bases from J, with 16 bases in between. The chain's CDR3 is CSARGGTGTNTEAFF. Here the CDR3 DNA reads TGCAGTGCTAGGGGGGGCACAGGGACAAACACTGAAGCTTTCTTT.

This clonotype was observed a handful of times. The chain has TRBV14 and TRBJ2-1, with D perhaps matching TRBD1 (6 bases). Trimming cost V 0 bases and J 3 bases, with 18 bases left between them. Germline V CDR1 and CDR2: SGHDN, FVKESK. The CDR3 spans 18 residues. CDR3 in amino acids: CASSQDRKTGRVYNEQFF. Here the CDR3 DNA reads TGTGCCAGCAGCCAAGATCGGAAGACAGGTCGAGTCTACAATGAGCAGTTCTTC.

Worth noting for this clonotype: The junction and the germline gene differ at one end; a read error may be behind it. Written as DNA, the CDR3 is TGTGCCAGCAGCCAAGATTGGGGATATCAGCCCCGGCATTTT. It is translated as CASSQDWGYQPRHF. The rearrangement joins TRBV3-1 to TRBJ1-5; D remains ambiguous. CDR3 length: 14 amino acids. Looked up from germline, CDR1 is LGHDT and CDR2 is YNNKEL (reference sequence).

This chain uses TRBV10-3 with TRBJ2-7; TRBD2 might be the D (6 bases). The CDR3 is 15 amino acids. Trimming cost V 6 bases and J 4 bases, with 19 bases left between them. Germline V gene data show CDR1 as ENHRY and CDR2 as SYGVKD. The CDR3 reads CAIRGDFSTRYEQYF. For the CDR3, the DNA is TGTGCCATCAGGGGGGACTTCTCGACCAGGTACGAGCAGTACTTC.

This clonotype was recorded at least ten times. The gene calls are TRBV5-6 and TRBJ2-3; tentatively, D is TRBD2 (5 bases). Germline-derived CDR1 and CDR2 are SGHDT and YYEEEE. The CDR3 covers 14 residues. V shed 4 bases and J shed 2 bases, with 11 bases lying between them. CDR3 loop: CASSIGVNTDTQYF. The DNA of the CDR3 is TGTGCCAGCAGCATCGGGGTTAACACAGATACGCAGTATTTT.

This clonotype was picked up a small number of times. The V call is TRBV7-8, the J call TRBJ2-4; perhaps TRBD2 as D (5 bases). The CDR3 sequence is 17 residues long. Trimming took 5 bases from V and 0 from J, leaving 17 bases between them. Germline lookup yields CDR1 SGHVS and CDR2 FQNEAQ. This chain's CDR3 is CASSNWATRVAKNIQYF. DNA of the CDR3: TGTGCCAGCAGCAACTGGGCTACTAGAGTAGCCAAAAACATTCAGTACTTC.

The chain joins TRBV6-1 to TRBJ2-3; D perhaps matches TRBD2 (6 bases). This CDR3 spans 16 amino acids. V gave up 1 base and J gave up 0 bases, with 11 bases separating them. The germline V gene encodes CDR1 MNHNS and CDR2 SASEGT. The CDR3 DNA follows: TGTGCCAGCAGTGAAGTGGAGCGGGTGAGCACAGATACGCAGTATTTT. Translating it yields CASSEVERVSTDTQYF.

This clonotype showed up many times. The genes are TRBV29-1 and TRBJ1-1, with D unclear. Per the germline V gene, CDR1 is SQVTM and CDR2 is ANQGSEA. The CDR3 covers 11 residues. With 4 bases removed from V and 7 bases from J, the gap between germline ends came to 10 bases. The CDR3 nucleotides are TGCAGCGTTGCCCTTTTGTTTGAAGCTTTCTTT. As protein: CSVALLFEAFF.